This T cell receptor (beta chain) was sequenced in a study of identical twins. Study-level points and caveats: Among monozygotic twins, out-of-frame TCR alpha sharing exceeded what models predicted.

After template switching added a universal primer site, the resulting cDNA carried unique molecular identifiers. MiXCR, run by TCRdb on the 5' RACE reads, gives a single entry per CDR3 protein. The sample comprises approximately 890,000 distinct CDR3 sequences, about 12% of which are singletons, and around 1.5% rests with the top ten. On this clonotype itself: Antigen specificity is unknown.

Germline V CDR1 and CDR2: SGHRS, YFSETQ. The CDR3 has 14 residues. The ends were cut back, 0 bases at V and 1 base at J, with 6 bases in the middle. These data were also reused for a study on yellow fever vaccine responses in identical twins. According to that study: Reported findings indicate that twins' vaccine T cell responses seemed partially convergent, partially personalized.

This TCR was recovered from a woman younger than 35 in good health. The sequencing sample was made of PBMCs. This chain uses TRBV5-1 with TRBJ2-3; D is unclear. CDR3 coding DNA: TGCGCCAGCAGCTTGGCACACCGCACAGATACGCAGTATTTT. It is translated as CASSLAHRTDTQYF.